The 29 T cell receptor beta chains in this list originate from one sample, sequenced in a study of radiotherapy plus CTLA-4 blockade in lung cancer (dated by TCRdb to the late 2010s). The library was built by means of the immunoSEQ multiplex PCR assay. TCRdb mirrors the immuneACCESS table, restricted to in-frame sequences. Some clones are absent from its copies; in checked studies, under half trace to an unresolved V gene, and the reason for the others is unknown. Present in this sample are approximately 94,000 clones, 82% of which were seen just once. The ten largest make up 25% of the sample. The starting material was peripheral blood, obtained from a patient treated with radiotherapy plus ipilimumab. These receptor sequences come from a human donor with non-small cell lung cancer that progressed on radiotherapy plus ipilimumab.

This sequence joins TRBV19 and TRBJ1-3; D ambiguous. The germline gives CDR1 LNHDA, CDR2 SQIVND (reference sequence). The CDR3 spans 13 residues. Trimming stripped 6 bases from V and 2 bases from J, with 8 bases between. The CDR3 DNA follows: TGTGCCAGTAGCTCAGAGACTGGAAACACCATATATTTT. Protein: CASSSETGNTIYF.

This chain connects TRBV7-8 to TRBJ2-2, with 9 bases fitting TRBD2. V gave up 5 bases and J gave up 6 bases; unmatched junction bases: 7. Germline values: CDR1 SGHVS, CDR2 FQNEAQ. This CDR3 is 15 amino acids long. The CDR3 nucleotides read TGTGCCAGCAGCCCTAGCGGGACTTCCGCCGGGGAGCTGTTTTTT. This gives the protein CASSPSGTSAGELFF.

On this clone itself: In the same sample, other DNA sequences code for this CDR3. J is TRBJ2-7 and V is TRBV2; D ambiguous. Trimming cost V 7 bases and J 2 bases, with 6 bases left between them. Germline V CDR1 and CDR2: SNHLY, FYNNEI. The CDR3 is made up of 11 amino acids. In DNA form, the CDR3 reads TGTGCCAGCAACTGGGCCTACGAGCAGTACGTC. It specifies CASNWAYEQYV.

This rearrangement joins TRBV4-1 to TRBJ1-1; D call uncertain. Trimming left V 0 bases short and J 3 bases short, with 11 bases between. This CDR3 comprises 15 residues. Germline V CDR1 and CDR2: MGHRA, YSYEKL. The CDR3 nucleotides are TGCGCCAGCAGCCAAGATAAAGGGTTGGACACTGAAGCTTTCTTT. This sequence encodes CASSQDKGLDTEAFF.

This chain joins TRBV5-5 and TRBJ2-7; TRBD2 is a possible D gene (5 bases). This CDR3 has 11 residues. V was shortened by 4 bases and J by 7 bases, with 9 bases between the two germline ends. Germline V CDR1 and CDR2: SGHKS, YYEKEE (reference sequence). CDR3 nucleotides: TGTGCCAGCAGCGGACTGGGGGAGCAGTACGTC. Translated, it gives CASSGLGEQYV.

This chain links TRBV29-1 with TRBJ2-1; TRBD1 aligns across 10 bases. Germline loops: CDR1 SQVTM, CDR2 ANQGSEA. The V and J ends lost 6 bases and 5 bases, in that order; junction bases with no gene match: 10. The CDR3 contains 15 residues. The CDR3: CSVGQGKGFHNEQFF. The DNA of the CDR3 is TGCAGCGTGGGACAGGGGAAAGGATTTCACAATGAGCAGTTCTTC.

The rearrangement joins TRBV2 to TRBJ1-1; 10 bases map to TRBD1. Germline-derived CDR1 and CDR2 are SNHLY and FYNNEI. V lost 3 bases and J lost 3; bases outside the gene matches: 16. The CDR3 spans 19 residues. CDR3 sequence (DNA): TGTGCCAGCAGTGATGGGGTGGGGACAGGGGAGGCGGTGGACACTGAAGCTTTCTTT. It translates to CASSDGVGTGEAVDTEAFF.

The rearrangement joins TRBV27 to TRBJ1-2; D perhaps matches TRBD1 (5 bases). The CDR3 has 14 amino acids. V lost 5 bases and J 4 bases, leaving 14 bases between the germline ends. CDR1 and CDR2 (germline): MNHEY, SMNVEV (reference sequence). Written as DNA, the CDR3 is TGTGCCAGCAGTCCCGCCAGACAGAGCTATGGCTACACCTTC. Its translation is CASSPARQSYGYTF.

V is TRBV18 and J is TRBJ2-5; D not certain. CDR1 is KGHSH, CDR2 LQKENI, per germline. The length of the CDR3 is 12 residues. The germline V and J ends were trimmed by 3 bases and 13 bases, with 15 bases remaining between them. CDR3 sequence: CASSPNGVAMYF. The CDR3 region has the DNA TGTGCCAGCTCACCTAACGGAGTAGCAATGTACTTC.

V and J are TRBV27 and TRBJ2-1; tentatively, D is TRBD2 (11 bases). Trimming took 3 bases from V and 7 from J, leaving 34 bases between them. Looked up from germline, CDR1 is MNHEY and CDR2 is SMNVEV (reference sequence). The CDR3 has 21 amino acids. The CDR3 is CASSLARDRGLIAGGGNEQFF. The CDR3 region has the DNA TGTGCCAGCAGTTTGGCGAGGGACAGGGGTTTAATAGCGGGAGGGGGAAATGAGCAGTTCTTC.

CDR3 loop: CASSMYRGGEETQYF. The CDR3, as DNA: TGTGCCAGCAGCATGTACAGGGGAGGGGAAGAGACCCAGTACTTC. The rearrangement joins TRBV5-5 to TRBJ2-5; D is tentatively TRBD1 or TRBD2 (7 bases each). V lost 4 bases and J lost 3, with 16 bases in between. The CDR3 is 15 amino acids. CDR1 SGHKS and CDR2 YYEKEE come from the germline V gene (reference sequence).

The chain links TRBV6-5 to TRBJ1-3, with 7 positions matching TRBD1. There are 15 residues in the CDR3. J gave up 3 bases and V 5 bases, and 7 bases lay outside the gene matches. Per germline, CDR1 MNHEY and CDR2 SVGAGI. In nucleotides, the CDR3 is TGTGCCAGCAGTAGTACAGGGGAAAATGGAAACACCATATATTTT. Its translation: CASSSTGENGNTIYF.

This rearrangement joins TRBV28 to TRBJ1-4; weak D call: TRBD1 (5 bases). The CDR3 extends over 12 amino acids. Germline V gene sequence: CDR1 MDHEN, CDR2 SYDVKM. The V end was cut by 2 bases, the J end by 13 bases, with 11 bases between. Written as DNA, the CDR3 is TGTGCCAGCAGTTTAAGACAGTTTATACTGTTTTTT. The encoded protein is CASSLRQFILFF.

This clone showed up just once. The V call is TRBV13, the J call TRBJ2-1; 9 bases are shared with TRBD1. V trimming: 0 bases; J trimming: 9 bases; junction bases outside the gene matches: 0. This CDR3 contains 13 residues. Germline values: CDR1 PRHDT, CDR2 FYEKMQ (reference sequence). The CDR3 protein is CASSLGQGAEQFF. CDR3 DNA: TGTGCCAGCAGCTTAGGACAGGGGGCTGAGCAGTTCTTC.

The rearrangement links TRBV2 to TRBJ1-1; 10 positions match TRBD1. V lost 7 bases to trimming and J lost 10 bases; unmatched junction nucleotides: 15. Looked up from germline, CDR1 is SNHLY and CDR2 is FYNNEI. CDR3 length: 15 amino acids. In DNA form, the CDR3 reads TGTGCCAGCACCCTAGGGGGGGGACAGGGGTCGAGAGCTTTCTTT. It codes for CASTLGGGQGSRAFF.

This clone is a singleton in its sample. V gene TRBV5-6 combines with J gene TRBJ1-2; 11 nucleotides line up with TRBD1. Germline CDR1 reads SGHDT; CDR2 reads YYEEEE. V lost 0 bases and J lost 4; bases outside the gene matches: 11. There are 18 residues in the CDR3. CDR3 amino acids: CASSLGPTGTGGSYGYTF. CDR3 coding DNA: TGTGCCAGCAGCTTGGGGCCGACCGGGACAGGGGGTTCCTATGGCTACACCTTC.

This chain connects TRBV4-1 to TRBJ2-7; 9 nucleotides agree with TRBD1. Germline CDR1 is MGHRA and CDR2 is YSYEKL. With 4 bases clipped from V and 4 bases from J, the junction kept 8 bases outside the gene matches. This CDR3 contains 15 residues. CDR3 sequence: CASSLLQGANYEQYF. The CDR3 coding sequence is TGCGCCAGCAGCCTACTACAGGGGGCAAATTACGAGCAGTACTTC.

This chain connects TRBV10-2 to TRBJ1-5, with D possibly being TRBD1 (5 bases). Germline V CDR1 and CDR2: WSHSY, SAAADI. V lost 5 bases, J lost 1 base, and 6 bases lay in between. The CDR3 is 13 amino acids. CDR3 DNA: TGCGCCAGCAGTAGACAGAGCAATCAGCCCCAGCATTTT. Translation: CASSRQSNQPQHF.

V usage is TRBV7-3 and J usage is TRBJ2-2, with 10 bases lining up with TRBD2. Germline CDR1 and CDR2: SGHTA and FQGTGA. The CDR3 totals 15 residues. J lost 4 bases, V lost 2 bases, and 1 base had no gene match. CDR3 bases: TGTGCCAGCAGCTTACTAGCGGGAGTCACCGGGGAGCTGTTTTTT. Its translation is CASSLLAGVTGELFF.

V usage is TRBV5-8 and J usage is TRBJ2-5; 9 bases are shared with TRBD1. Germline assignment: CDR1 SGHTS and CDR2 YDEGEE. V lost 4 bases to trimming and J lost 0 bases; unmatched junction nucleotides: 4. The CDR3 runs to 15 residues. CDR3 loop: CASSLGQGHQETQYF. CDR3 DNA sequence: TGTGCCAGCAGCCTGGGACAGGGTCACCAAGAGACCCAGTACTTC.

The chain couples TRBV5-1 to TRBJ1-1; D is possibly TRBD1 (5 bases). V dropped 6 bases and J dropped 1 base, with 10 bases sitting between them. Per the germline V gene, CDR1 is SGHRS and CDR2 is YFSETQ. This CDR3 has 13 amino acids. CDR3 amino acids: CASKSTANTEAFF. DNA for the CDR3: TGCGCCAGCAAATCGACAGCGAACACTGAAGCTTTCTTT.

V and J are TRBV5-1 and TRBJ2-3; possibly TRBD2 for D (6 bases). Germline V gene sequence: CDR1 SGHRS, CDR2 YFSETQ. The germline V and J ends were trimmed by 3 bases and 0 bases, with 8 bases remaining between them. The CDR3 has 14 residues. CDR3 protein: CASSSGVSTDTQYF. The CDR3 DNA reads as TGCGCCAGCAGCTCGGGAGTGAGCACAGATACGCAGTATTTT.

V is TRBV6-1 and J is TRBJ1-1; no reliable D call. This CDR3 has 13 residues. Between the trimmed V and J ends, which lost 2 bases and 11 bases, there was a span of 15 bases. Germline assignment: CDR1 MNHNS and CDR2 SASEGT. CDR3 region: CASSEMAAVMAFF. CDR3 nucleotide sequence: TGTGCCAGCAGTGAAATGGCCGCCGTTATGGCTTTCTTT.

This clone showed up just once. The chain employs TRBV28 and TRBJ2-5; possibly TRBD2 for D (6 bases). The germline CDR1 and CDR2 sequences are MDHEN and SYDVKM. This CDR3 spans 13 amino acids. The V end lost 3 bases, the J end lost 5 bases, and 10 bases lay between the germline ends. In DNA form, the CDR3 reads TGTGCCAGCAGTTTCGGAGGGACGGAGACCCAGTACTTC. Its translation is CASSFGGTETQYF.

CDR3 loop: CASSLEGDEQFF. CDR3 DNA sequence: TGCGCCAGCAGCTTGGAGGGGGATGAGCAGTTCTTC. V usage is TRBV5-1 and J usage is TRBJ2-1, with D perhaps TRBD1 (6 bases). Trimming shortened V by 0 bases and J by 8 bases, and 6 bases separated the two germline ends. The germline V gene has CDR1 SGHRS and CDR2 YFSETQ. This CDR3 comprises 12 residues.

The chain carries TRBV5-8 and TRBJ2-1; 9 bases are a match to TRBD2. Germline loops: CDR1 SGHTS, CDR2 YDEGEE. The CDR3 has 15 residues. With V trimmed by 4 bases and J by 6 bases, 8 bases remained unmatched. DNA for the CDR3: TGTGCCAGCAGCCTACTTAGCGGGAGCCTCAATGAGCAGTTCTTC. Translation: CASSLLSGSLNEQFF.

V is TRBV11-3 and J is TRBJ2-2; D is unclear. CDR1 is SGHNT, CDR2 YENEEA, per germline. V lost 5 bases to trimming and J lost 1 base, with 8 bases between them. The CDR3 runs 14 residues. The CDR3 nucleotides are TGTGCCAGCAGCCTCCGACAGAACACCGGGGAGCTGTTTTTT. Amino acid sequence: CASSLRQNTGELFF.

This clone was detected only a few times. The J gene is TRBJ2-3, the V gene TRBV19; TRBD2 agrees at 7 bases. The CDR3 runs 13 residues. With V trimmed by 5 bases and J by 10 bases, 9 bases remained unmatched. The V gene's germline CDR1 is LNHDA and CDR2 SQIVND (reference sequence). The CDR3 protein is CASSLAGARAQYF. CDR3 in DNA: TGTGCCAGTAGTCTCGCGGGAGCCCGGGCGCAGTATTTT.

This clone showed up just once. The CDR3 nucleotides read TGTGCCAGCAGTTACTCGGGACAGGGCAGAGGTGAAAAACTGTTTTTT. Translating gives CASSYSGQGRGEKLFF. The chain has TRBV6-5 and TRBJ1-4; TRBD1 agrees at 9 bases. Germline V gene data show CDR1 as MNHEY and CDR2 as SVGAGI. After removal of 0 bases from V and 7 bases from J, the junction contained 6 bases not matched to a gene. The CDR3 is made up of 16 amino acids.